This T cell receptor (beta chain) was documented in a study of radiotherapy plus CTLA-4 blockade in lung cancer. Study-wide context: An objective response was seen in around a sixth of patients, and disease control in around 33%.

Germline CDR1 is MNHEY and CDR2 is SVGAGI. Trimming took off 2 bases at V and 2 bases at J, with 10 bases between the two ends. The CDR3 is 14 residues long. Assay: immunoSEQ multiplex PCR; the TCRdb copy retains only in-frame clones and omits some. Here the sample spans tens of thousands of clones, roughly three quarters being singletons. This chain links TRBV6-5 with TRBJ2-7; D is uncertain. The sequenced sample was peripheral blood, obtained from a patient treated with radiotherapy plus ipilimumab. The sequence came from a human donor with non-small cell lung cancer whose response to radiotherapy plus ipilimumab could not be evaluated. The CDR3 nucleotides read TGTGCCAGCAGTTACGAGGTTCCAGCCTACGAGCAGTACTTC. Its protein is CASSYEVPAYEQYF.